A single sample gave rise to the 18 T cell receptor beta chains below, sequenced in a study of T cells after yellow fever vaccination. TCRdb redid the calling of the 5' RACE reads with MiXCR, one entry per CDR3 protein. The sample consists of approximately 93,000 distinct CDR3 sequences, under 6.5% of them appearing once. The specimen comprised CD8+ T cells sorted from PBMCs, sampled 10 days after the yellow fever booster vaccination. The receptors were gathered from a man between 18 and 29 years old who received the YFV17D yellow fever vaccine.

This chain links TRBV7-8 with TRBJ1-4, with D hard to call. Trimming left V 2 bases short and J 8 bases short, with 24 bases between. The germline gives CDR1 SGHVS, CDR2 FQNEAQ. The CDR3 is 18 amino acids. The CDR3 region is CASSLSAAVRAMGEKLFF. DNA of the CDR3: TGTGCCAGCAGCTTATCCGCGGCCGTTAGGGCCATGGGAGAAAAACTGTTTTTT.

The gene calls are TRBV5-1 and TRBJ1-5, with D perhaps TRBD1 (5 bases). Germline loops: CDR1 SGHRS, CDR2 YFSETQ. The CDR3 consists of 13 residues. Trimming removed 0 bases from V and 6 bases from J, with 7 bases in between. The CDR3 reads CASSLGGGQPQHF. The CDR3 coding sequence is TGCGCCAGCAGCTTGGGGGGCGGTCAGCCCCAGCATTTT.

The V call is TRBV4-3, the J call TRBJ2-7; 13 bases are a match to TRBD2. Per germline, CDR1 LGHNA and CDR2 YSLEER. The length of the CDR3 is 15 residues. V shed 2 bases and J 4 bases; nucleotides not matched to a gene: 2. CDR3 sequence: CASSQKGLAGYEQYF. CDR3 bases: TGCGCCAGCAGCCAAAAGGGACTAGCGGGGTACGAGCAGTACTTC.

This clonotype was counted a few times. The chain links TRBV6-1 to TRBJ1-5; unclear D gene. The germline V gene has CDR1 MNHNS and CDR2 SASEGT. Between the trimmed V and J ends, which lost 1 base and 2 bases, there was a span of 12 bases. The CDR3 extends over 16 amino acids. In DNA form, the CDR3 reads TGTGCCAGCAGTGAAGAGAGACTAGGAGGCAATCAGCCCCAGCATTTT. Translating gives CASSEERLGGNQPQHF.

At least ten counts were recorded for this clonotype. J is TRBJ1-3 and V is TRBV10-3; the D gene is possibly TRBD1 (6 bases). There are 14 residues in the CDR3. Germline CDR1 is ENHRY and CDR2 is SYGVKD. V lost 5 bases, J lost 0 bases, and 8 bases lay in between. The CDR3: CAISWDNSGNTIYF. The DNA of the CDR3 is TGTGCCATCAGTTGGGACAACTCTGGAAACACCATATATTTT.

This clonotype was recorded many times. V is TRBV7-9 and J is TRBJ2-1; TRBD2 matches at 15 bases. Looked up from germline, CDR1 is SEHNR and CDR2 is FQNEAQ (reference sequence). This CDR3 has 18 residues. J lost 2 bases, V lost 5 bases, and 7 bases had no gene match. CDR3 in DNA: TGTGCCAGCAGCACGGGACTAGCGGGGGGAGTCACCTACAATGAGCAGTTCTTC. Amino acids: CASSTGLAGGVTYNEQFF. The full variable domain, completed using reference TRBV7-9 and TRBJ2-1, is DTGVSQNPRHKITKRGQNVTFRCDPISEHNRLYWYRQTLGQGPEFLTYFQNEAQLEKSRLLSDRFSAERPKGSFSTLEIQRTEQGDSAMYLCASSTGLAGGVTYNEQFFGPGTRLTVL.

This clonotype was counted many times. The rearrangement joins TRBV12-3 or TRBV12-4 to TRBJ1-4; D call uncertain. V was shortened by 4 bases and J by 8 bases, with 17 bases between the two germline ends. There are 15 residues in the CDR3. This chain's CDR3 is CASSSLHRKREKLFF. The CDR3 nucleotides are TGTGCCAGCAGTTCCCTTCACAGAAAGAGGGAAAAACTGTTTTTT.

There are a few counts of this clonotype. This sequence joins TRBV6-1 and TRBJ1-2; D remains unclear. V was trimmed by 2 bases and J by 8 bases, leaving 12 bases between them. The CDR3 loop spans 13 amino acids. CDR1 is MNHNS and CDR2 is SASEGT in the germline V gene. CDR3 amino acids: CASSESEGIGYTF. For the CDR3, the DNA is TGTGCCAGCAGTGAAAGCGAAGGGATCGGCTACACCTTC.

This clonotype was seen at least ten times. V is TRBV12-3 or TRBV12-4 and J is TRBJ2-1; possible D gene TRBD2, 5 bases. CDR3 length: 14 residues. Trimming pared 6 bases from V and 0 bases from J, leaving 9 bases between. CDR3 bases: TGTGCCAGCAGAACTGGGAGCTCCTACAATGAGCAGTTCTTC. Encoded protein: CASRTGSSYNEQFF.

In this sample, this clonotype turned up a few times. The J gene is TRBJ1-1, the V gene TRBV2; 12 bases are a match to TRBD1. Unmatched junction bases numbered 11, after V lost 10 bases and J lost 11 bases. This CDR3 comprises 13 residues. Germline-derived CDR1 and CDR2 are SNHLY and FYNNEI. CDR3: CAIPSPGQGAAFF. The CDR3 coding sequence is TGTGCCATCCCATCTCCGGGACAGGGGGCGGCTTTCTTT.

J is TRBJ1-1 and V is TRBV5-6; 7 nucleotides align to TRBD1. J was trimmed by 2 bases and V by 5 bases; bases with no gene match: 21. Germline V gene sequence: CDR1 SGHDT, CDR2 YYEEEE. This CDR3 has 19 residues. The CDR3 DNA sequence: TGTGCCAGCAGGCGGAACAGGGGTCGGGTTGGGGATGGCAACACTGAAGCTTTCTTT. Translating gives CASRRNRGRVGDGNTEAFF.

V usage is TRBV7-8 and J usage is TRBJ2-5; D is perhaps TRBD1 or TRBD2 (6 bases each). CDR1 SGHVS and CDR2 FQNEAQ come from the germline V gene. The germline V and J ends were trimmed by 5 bases and 4 bases, with 17 bases remaining between them. This CDR3 is 15 amino acids long. CDR3 sequence reads: CASSPSGGWGETQYF. CDR3 bases: TGTGCCAGCAGCCCGTCCGGGGGCTGGGGAGAGACCCAGTACTTC.

The chain combines TRBV12-3 or TRBV12-4 with TRBJ2-3; 10 bases align to TRBD2. V trimming: 9 bases; J trimming: 5 bases; junction bases outside the gene matches: 8. The CDR3 is 14 residues long. The CDR3 DNA is TGTGCCAGTTTATTAGCGGGGGGCGGAGATACGCAGTATTTT. Its translation: CASLLAGGGDTQYF.

CDR3 sequence (DNA): TGTGCCAGCAGTGACAGGGGACATGGCTACACCTTC. The encoded protein is CASSDRGHGYTF. The V gene is TRBV12-3 or TRBV12-4, the J gene TRBJ1-2; TRBD1 matches at 8 bases. J was trimmed by 6 bases and V by 5 bases; bases with no gene match: 2. CDR3 length: 12 residues.

About this clonotype: A much larger clone sits a single nucleotide away, making a read error possible. The chain is built from TRBV4-3 and TRBJ1-1; D remains unclear. The germline CDR1 and CDR2 sequences are LGHNA and YSLEER. This CDR3 has 14 residues. CDR3 in DNA: TGCTCCAGCAGCCAAGGACGGAAGAACACTGAAGCTTTCTTT. It translates to CSSSQGRKNTEAFF.

The chain couples TRBV5-1 to TRBJ2-2; no clear D. The CDR3 has 11 amino acids. The V and J ends lost 5 bases and 7 bases respectively, with 6 bases between them. Germline lookup yields CDR1 SGHRS and CDR2 YFSETQ. The CDR3 nucleotides are TGCGCCAGCAGGACGGGCGGGGAGCTGTTTTTT. Translated, it gives CASRTGGELFF.

The CDR3 DNA follows: TGTGCCAGCAGATCGGGGAGCGAGCAGTACTTC. It specifies CASRSGSEQYF. The chain employs TRBV25-1 and TRBJ2-7, with a possible D match to TRBD2 (5 bases). Trimming left V 6 bases short and J 6 bases short, with 9 bases between. This CDR3 comprises 11 residues. Germline loops: CDR1 MGHDK, CDR2 SYGVNS.

This clonotype showed up just a few times. J is TRBJ2-1 and V is TRBV7-2, with a tentative D call TRBD2 (6 bases). With 2 bases removed from V and 4 bases from J, the gap between germline ends came to 12 bases. CDR3 length: 15 amino acids. Germline loops: CDR1 SGHTA, CDR2 FQGNSA. CDR3 amino acids: CASSLTGGIYNEQFF. CDR3 bases: TGTGCCAGCAGCTTAACCGGGGGAATATACAATGAGCAGTTCTTC.